This T cell receptor (beta chain) is drawn from a study of cytomegalovirus exposure and HLA in healthy donors. Germline V gene sequence: CDR1 LNHNV, CDR2 YYDKDF (reference sequence). Trimming removed 1 base at V and 5 bases at J, with 9 bases between. CDR3 length: 14 residues. Findings and limits, study-wide: Rare TCR sequences dominated, though some public TCRs recurred in many donors.

Measured with immunoSEQ multiplex PCR; TCRdb has only the in-frame clones, and not every one. This sample carries 110,000 to 150,000 clones, about 95% of them seen once, and the ten largest clones take 1.8%. Details on this clone: Its matching antigen is unknown.

The validation cohort, a group of 120 subjects, included the donors and was separate from the approximately 680-subject first cohort. The chain has TRBV15 and TRBJ1-5; D is perhaps TRBD1 (6 bases). The source material was PBMCs. The sequence was collected from a man between 18 and 35 years old in good health and CMV-seropositive. The CDR3 DNA sequence: TGTGCCACCAGCAGAGTAGGGGGGGATCAGCCCCAGCATTTT. Amino acid sequence: CATSRVGGDQPQHF.